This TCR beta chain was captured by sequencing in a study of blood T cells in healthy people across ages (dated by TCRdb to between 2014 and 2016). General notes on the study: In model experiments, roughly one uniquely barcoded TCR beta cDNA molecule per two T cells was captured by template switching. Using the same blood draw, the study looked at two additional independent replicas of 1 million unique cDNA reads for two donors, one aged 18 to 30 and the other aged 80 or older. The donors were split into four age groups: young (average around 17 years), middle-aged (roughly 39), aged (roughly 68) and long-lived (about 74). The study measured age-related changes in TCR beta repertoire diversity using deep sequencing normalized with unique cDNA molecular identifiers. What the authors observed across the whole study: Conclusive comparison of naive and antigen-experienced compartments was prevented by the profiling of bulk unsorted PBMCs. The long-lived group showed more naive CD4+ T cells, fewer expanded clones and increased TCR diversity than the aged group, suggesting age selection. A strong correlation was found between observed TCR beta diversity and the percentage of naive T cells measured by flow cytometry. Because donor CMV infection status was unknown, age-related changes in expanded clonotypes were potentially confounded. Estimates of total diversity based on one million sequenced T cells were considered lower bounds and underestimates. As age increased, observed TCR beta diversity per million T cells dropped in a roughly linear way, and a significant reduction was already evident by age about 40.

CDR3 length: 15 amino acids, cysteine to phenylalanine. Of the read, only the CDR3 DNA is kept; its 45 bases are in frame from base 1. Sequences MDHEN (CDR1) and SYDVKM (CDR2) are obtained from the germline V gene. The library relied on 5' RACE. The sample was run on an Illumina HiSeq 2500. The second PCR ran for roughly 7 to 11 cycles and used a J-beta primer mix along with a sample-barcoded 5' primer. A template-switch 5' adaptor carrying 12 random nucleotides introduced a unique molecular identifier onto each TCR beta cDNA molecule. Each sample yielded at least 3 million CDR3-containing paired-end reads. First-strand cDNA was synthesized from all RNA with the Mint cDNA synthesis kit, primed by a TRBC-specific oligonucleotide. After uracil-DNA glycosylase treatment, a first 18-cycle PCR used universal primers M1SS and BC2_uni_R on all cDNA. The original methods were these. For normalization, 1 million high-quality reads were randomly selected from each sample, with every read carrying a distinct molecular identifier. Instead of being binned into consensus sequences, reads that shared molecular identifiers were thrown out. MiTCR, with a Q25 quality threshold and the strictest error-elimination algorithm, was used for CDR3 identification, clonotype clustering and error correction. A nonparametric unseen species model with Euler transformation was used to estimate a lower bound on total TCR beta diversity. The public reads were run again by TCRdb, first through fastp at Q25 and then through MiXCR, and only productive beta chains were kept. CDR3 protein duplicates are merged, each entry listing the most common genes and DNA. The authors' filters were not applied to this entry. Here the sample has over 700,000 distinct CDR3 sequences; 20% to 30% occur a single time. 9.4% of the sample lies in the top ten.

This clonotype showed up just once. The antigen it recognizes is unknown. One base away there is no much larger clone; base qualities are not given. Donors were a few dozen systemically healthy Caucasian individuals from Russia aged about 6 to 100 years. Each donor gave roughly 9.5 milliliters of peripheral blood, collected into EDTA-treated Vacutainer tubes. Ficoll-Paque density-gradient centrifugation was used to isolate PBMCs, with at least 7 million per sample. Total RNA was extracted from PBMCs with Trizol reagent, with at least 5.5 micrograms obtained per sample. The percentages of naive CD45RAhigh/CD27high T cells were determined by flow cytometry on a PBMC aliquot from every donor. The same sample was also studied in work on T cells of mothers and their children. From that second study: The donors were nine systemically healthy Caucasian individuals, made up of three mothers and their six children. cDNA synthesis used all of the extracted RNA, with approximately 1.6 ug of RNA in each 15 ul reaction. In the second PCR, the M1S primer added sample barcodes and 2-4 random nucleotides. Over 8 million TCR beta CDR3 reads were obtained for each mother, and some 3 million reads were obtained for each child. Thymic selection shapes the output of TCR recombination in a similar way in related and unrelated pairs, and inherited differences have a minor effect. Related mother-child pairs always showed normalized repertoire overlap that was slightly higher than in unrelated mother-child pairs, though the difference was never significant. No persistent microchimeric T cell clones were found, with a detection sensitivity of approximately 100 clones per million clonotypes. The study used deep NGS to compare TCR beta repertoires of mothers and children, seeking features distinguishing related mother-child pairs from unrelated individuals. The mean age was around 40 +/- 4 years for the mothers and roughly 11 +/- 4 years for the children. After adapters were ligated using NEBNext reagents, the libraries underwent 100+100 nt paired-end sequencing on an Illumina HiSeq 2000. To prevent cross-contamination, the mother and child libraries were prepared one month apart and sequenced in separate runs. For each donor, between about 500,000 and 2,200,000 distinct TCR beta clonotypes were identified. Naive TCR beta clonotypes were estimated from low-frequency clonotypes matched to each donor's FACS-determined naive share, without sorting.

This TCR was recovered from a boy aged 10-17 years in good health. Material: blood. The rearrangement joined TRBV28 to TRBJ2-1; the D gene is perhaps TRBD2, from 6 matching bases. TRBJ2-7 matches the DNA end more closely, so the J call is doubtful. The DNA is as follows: TGTGCCAGCAGCCCCCCGGGACGGAGGGAGTACGAGCAGTACTTC. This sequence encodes CASSPPGRREYEQYF.